This passage covers 8 T cell receptor beta chains from one sample sequenced in a study of cytomegalovirus exposure and HLA in healthy donors. Both 60 Vbeta primers and 13 Jbeta primers went into the PCR. This table comes from immunoSEQ multiplex PCR, and its TCRdb copy is limited to in-frame clones, with some not included. This table has 220,000 or so clones, approximately 79% appearing once. The sample consisted of PBMCs. The receptors here all came from a man between 50 and 59 years old in good health and CMV-seronegative.

This clone was found a few times. The V call is TRBV19, the J call TRBJ1-3; tentative D call: TRBD1 (6 bases). The CDR3 has 15 residues. Germline V CDR1 and CDR2: LNHDA, SQIVND (reference sequence). The V end lost 3 bases, the J end lost 1 base, and 10 bases lay between the germline ends. The DNA of the CDR3 is TGTGCCAGTAGTATTGAGGGGGTATCTGGAAACACCATATATTTT. Protein: CASSIEGVSGNTIYF.

Notes on this clone: The junction does not match germline at one end; this may be a read error. Other DNA sequences within the sample encode an identical CDR3. The rearrangement joins TRBV7-3 to TRBJ1-2; D call uncertain. The CDR3 is 13 residues long. Germline assignment: CDR1 SGHTA and CDR2 FQGTGA. This CDR3 is CASSLGPGYGYTF. In nucleotides, the CDR3 is TGCGCCAGCAGCTTAGGGCCCGGTTATGGCTACACCTTC.

This chain joins TRBV5-6 and TRBJ2-7; 8 bases are a match to TRBD1. Trimming removed 0 bases from V and 2 bases from J; junction bases left unmatched: 7. Germline CDR1 and CDR2: SGHDT and YYEEEE. CDR3 length: 16 residues. The CDR3 loop reads CASSLVRGQGTYEQYF. The CDR3 DNA follows: TGTGCCAGCAGCTTGGTCAGAGGACAGGGAACCTACGAGCAGTACTTC. The whole variable domain, remainder taken from reference TRBV5-6 and TRBJ2-7, is DAGVTQSPTHLIKTRGQQVTLRCSPKSGHDTVSWYQQALGQGPQFIFQYYEEEERQRGNFPDRFSGHQFPNYSSELNVNALLLGDSALYLCASSLVRGQGTYEQYFGPGTRLTVT.

This clone was counted between two and nine times. This same CDR3 is encoded by further DNA sequences in the sample. J is TRBJ1-2 and V is TRBV4-1; D is uncertain. Per the germline V gene, CDR1 is MGHRA and CDR2 is YSYEKL. Trimming removed 0 bases at V and 4 bases at J, with 12 bases between. The CDR3 has 15 amino acids. CDR3: CASSQDQTWIYGYTF. The CDR3 nucleotides read TGCGCCAGCAGCCAAGACCAGACATGGATCTATGGCTACACCTTC.

The rearrangement uses TRBV2 and TRBJ1-1, with D hard to call. V was shortened by 8 bases and J by 0 bases, with 10 bases between the two germline ends. The CDR3 extends over 13 amino acids. The germline V gene encodes CDR1 SNHLY and CDR2 FYNNEI. The CDR3 loop is CASSRSMNTEAFF. Here the CDR3 DNA reads TGTGCCAGCTCTCGGTCAATGAACACTGAAGCTTTCTTT.

J is TRBJ2-6 and V is TRBV30; 7 bases line up with TRBD1. This CDR3 has 19 residues. Germline CDR1 GTSNPN, CDR2 SVGIG (reference sequence). Trimming took 5 bases from V and 2 from J; bases not matched to a gene: 18. CDR3 residues: CAWVAPPVRGRTGANVLTF. The CDR3 DNA follows: TGTGCCTGGGTAGCACCGCCTGTTAGGGGGCGGACTGGGGCCAACGTCCTGACTTTC. The entire variable domain, with the rest obtained from reference TRBV30 and TRBJ2-6, is as follows: SQTIHQWPATLVQPVGSPLSLECTVEGTSNPNLYWYRQAAGRGLQLLFYSVGIGQISSEVPQNLSASRPQDRQFILSSKKLLLSDSGFYLCAWVAPPVRGRTGANVLTFGAGSRLTVL.

The chain uses TRBV5-1 and TRBJ2-3; tentatively, D is TRBD2 (6 bases). The germline V gene has CDR1 SGHRS and CDR2 YFSETQ. The ends were cut back, 2 bases at V and 3 bases at J, with 16 bases in the middle. This CDR3 contains 16 residues. The CDR3 DNA is TGCGCCAGCAGCTTCCCCCGGGAGAAAGGGACAGATACGCAGTATTTT. Residues: CASSFPREKGTDTQYF.

This sequence joins TRBV2 and TRBJ2-1; 8 positions match TRBD1. The CDR3 covers 16 residues. Looked up from germline, CDR1 is SNHLY and CDR2 is FYNNEI. V was clipped by 6 bases and J by 4 bases; unmatched bases: 11. The CDR3 region has the DNA TGTGCCAGCAGACCGGGCCCGGACAGGGCTTACAATGAGCAGTTCTTC. Amino acid sequence: CASRPGPDRAYNEQFF.